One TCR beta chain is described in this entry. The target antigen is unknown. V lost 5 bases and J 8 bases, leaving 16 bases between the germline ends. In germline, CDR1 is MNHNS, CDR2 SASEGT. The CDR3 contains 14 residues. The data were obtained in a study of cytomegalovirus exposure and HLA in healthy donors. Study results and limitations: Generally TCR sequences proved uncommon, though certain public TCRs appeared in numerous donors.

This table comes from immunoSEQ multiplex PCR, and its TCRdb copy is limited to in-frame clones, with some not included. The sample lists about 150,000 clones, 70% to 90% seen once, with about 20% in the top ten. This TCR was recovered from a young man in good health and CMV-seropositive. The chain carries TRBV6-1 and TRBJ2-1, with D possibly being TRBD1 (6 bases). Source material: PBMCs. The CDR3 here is CASSPRTHRDEQFF. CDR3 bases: TGTGCCAGCAGTCCCCGGACCCACAGGGATGAGCAGTTCTTC.